The 2 T cell receptor beta chains in this list originate from one sample, sequenced in a study of blood T cell repertoires in COVID-19. This table comes from immunoSEQ multiplex PCR, and its TCRdb copy is limited to in-frame clones, with some not included. The data contain fewer than 120,000 clones, roughly four fifths of them singletons. The sample taken for sequencing was peripheral blood. These receptors came from a woman aged 55-70 years with acute or convalescent COVID-19.

In this sample, this clone turned up once. The chain links TRBV4-3 to TRBJ1-6, with 7 bases matching TRBD1. This CDR3 contains 16 residues. Trimming took 0 bases from V and 6 from J; bases not matched to a gene: 5. Germline-derived CDR1 and CDR2 are LGHNA and YSLEER. The CDR3 DNA follows: TGCGCCAGCAGCCAAGATTGGGGGACAGTTAATTCACCCCTCCACTTT. Translating gives CASSQDWGTVNSPLHF.

The table lists this clone with a count of one. The chain has TRBV9 and TRBJ2-5; maybe TRBD1 (7 bases). V lost 7 bases, J lost 2 bases, and 15 bases lay in between. The CDR3 sequence is 14 residues long. Germline CDR1 is SGDLS and CDR2 is YYNGEE. CDR3 sequence reads: CASAQGGPQETQYF. DNA of the CDR3: TGTGCCAGCGCCCAGGGGGGACCGCAAGAGACCCAGTACTTC. The full variable domain, its missing parts supplied by reference TRBV9 and TRBJ2-5, is DSGVTQTPKHLITATGQRVTLRCSPRSGDLSVYWYQQSLDQGLQFLIQYYNGEERAKGNILERFSAQQFPDLHSELNLSSLELGDSALYFCASAQGGPQETQYFGPGTRLLVL.